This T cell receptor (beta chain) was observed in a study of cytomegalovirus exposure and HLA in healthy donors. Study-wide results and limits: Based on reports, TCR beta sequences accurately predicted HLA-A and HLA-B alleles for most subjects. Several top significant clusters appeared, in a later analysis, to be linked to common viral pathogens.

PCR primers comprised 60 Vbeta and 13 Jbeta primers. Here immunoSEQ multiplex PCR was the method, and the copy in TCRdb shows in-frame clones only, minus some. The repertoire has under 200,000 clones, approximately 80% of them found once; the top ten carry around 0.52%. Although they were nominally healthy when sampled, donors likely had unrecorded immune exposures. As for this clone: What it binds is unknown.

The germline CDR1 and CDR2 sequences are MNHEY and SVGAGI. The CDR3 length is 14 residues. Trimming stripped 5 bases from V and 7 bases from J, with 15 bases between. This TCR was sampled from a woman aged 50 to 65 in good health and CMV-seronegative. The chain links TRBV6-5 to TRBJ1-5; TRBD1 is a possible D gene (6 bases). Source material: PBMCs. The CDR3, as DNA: TGTGCCAGCAGTCGGCAGGGGTGGGAACAGCCCCAGCATTTT. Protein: CASSRQGWEQPQHF.